The sequence of this T cell receptor beta chain was determined in a study of regulatory T cells in long-lasting Graves disease. Study results and limitations: The sample size was small, and this may have reduced accuracy.

Time point here: newly diagnosed GD, antithyroid drugs for less than 3 months. Preparation of the TCR library used RNA extracted from PBMCs. In this sample, this clonotype turned up many times. Its target is unknown. This CDR3 spans 12 amino acids. The germline V gene has CDR1 DFQATT and CDR2 SNEGSKA (reference sequence). iRepertoire HTBI primers and Arm-PCR of CDR3 regions built TCR beta libraries. TCRdb used MiXCR to reprocess the multiplex PCR reads, holding one entry per CDR3 protein. The table has about 240,000 distinct CDR3 sequences, 20% to 25% seen once. This TCR was recovered from a female donor with Graves disease. The sequencing used peripheral blood mononuclear cells (PBMCs), collected at new diagnosis, from a patient treated with antithyroid drugs. V gene TRBV20-1 combines with J gene TRBJ2-1; possibly TRBD1 or TRBD2 for D (6 bases each). CDR3 DNA: TGCAGCGGAGGGGGTTCCTACAATGAGCAGTTCTTC. Protein sequence: CSGGGSYNEQFF.